Listed below are T cell receptor beta chains from one sample, sequenced in a study of blood T cells in healthy people across ages. Using its own MiXCR run on the 5' RACE reads, TCRdb lists one record per CDR3 protein. Of about 1 million distinct CDR3 sequences detected, around 43% appear once; the ten largest clones hold under 20%. Material for sequencing was blood. The source is a woman aged 60-75 years in good health. Each CDR3 is given with its conserved first and last residue. Each record gives: V gene, clone size, J gene, D gene, CDR3 DNA, CDR3 protein. The D gene is left open where the match is weak. The size of a clone is reported for some rows only, either as once, few or many, or as a class for expanded clones.

v_call: TRBV12-5
clone_size: -
j_call: TRBJ2-5
d_call: -
cdr3_nt: TGTGCTAGTGGGTTTGGGGGCGCCCAAGAGACCCAGTACTTC
cdr3_aa: CASGFGGAQETQYF

v_call: TRBV12-3/TRBV12-4
clone_size: -
j_call: TRBJ2-7
d_call: -
cdr3_nt: TGTGCCAGCAGTTTTTGGGGGACGGACCTTCCCTACGAGCAGTACTTC
cdr3_aa: CASSFWGTDLPYEQYF

v_call: TRBV5-5
clone_size: -
j_call: TRBJ2-7
d_call: TRBD1
cdr3_nt: TGTGCCAGCAGCTTATTCCCCCCCGCGCTACGACAGGGGGACTACGAGCAGTACTTC
cdr3_aa: CASSLFPPALRQGDYEQYF

v_call: TRBV11-2
clone_size: -
j_call: TRBJ2-2
d_call: TRBD2
cdr3_nt: TGTGCCAGCAGCTTAGTAGTAGCGGGAAACACCGGGGAGCTGTTTTTT
cdr3_aa: CASSLVVAGNTGELFF

v_call: TRBV5-1
clone_size: few
j_call: TRBJ2-7
d_call: TRBD1
cdr3_nt: TGCGCCAGCAGCTTACCGGGACCAGGGGGCGAGCAGTACTTC
cdr3_aa: CASSLPGPGGEQYF

v_call: TRBV27
clone_size: once
j_call: TRBJ2-3
d_call: -
cdr3_nt: TGTGCCAGCAGTTTCCCGGGACATCAGTCAGTAGATACGCAGTATTTT
cdr3_aa: CASSFPGHQSVDTQYF

v_call: TRBV10-3
clone_size: -
j_call: TRBJ1-5
d_call: TRBD1
cdr3_nt: TGTGCCATCAGTGAGGCGGGACAGAATAGCAATCAGCCCCAGCATTTT
cdr3_aa: CAISEAGQNSNQPQHF

v_call: TRBV29-1
clone_size: -
j_call: TRBJ2-7
d_call: TRBD1
cdr3_nt: TGCAGCGTTGCGACAGGGATCGAGCAGTACTTC
cdr3_aa: CSVATGIEQYF

v_call: TRBV6-1
clone_size: -
j_call: TRBJ2-3
d_call: TRBD2
cdr3_nt: TGTGCCTGCAGTCTGGGACTAGGCTCAGATACGCAGTATTTT
cdr3_aa: CACSLGLGSDTQYF

v_call: TRBV6-6
clone_size: few
j_call: TRBJ2-1
d_call: -
cdr3_nt: TGTGCCAGCCACAAGGTTAGGAGGGAGCAGTTCTTC
cdr3_aa: CASHKVRREQFF

v_call: TRBV12-3/TRBV12-4
clone_size: few
j_call: TRBJ2-7
d_call: TRBD1
cdr3_nt: TGTGCCAGCAAGGGGACAGCCTACGAGCAGTACTTC
cdr3_aa: CASKGTAYEQYF

v_call: TRBV6-1
clone_size: -
j_call: TRBJ2-3
d_call: TRBD2
cdr3_nt: TGTGCCAGCAGTGGCCGACTAGCGGGGAGCACAGATACGCAGTATTTT
cdr3_aa: CASSGRLAGSTDTQYF

v_call: TRBV3-1
clone_size: -
j_call: TRBJ1-2
d_call: -
cdr3_nt: TGTGCCAGCAGCCAAGGCACAGGCTATGGCTACACCTTC
cdr3_aa: CASSQGTGYGYTF

v_call: TRBV29-1
clone_size: few
j_call: TRBJ2-5
d_call: -
cdr3_nt: TGCAGCGTTATTGGCGAGAAGACCCAGTACTTC
cdr3_aa: CSVIGEKTQYF

v_call: TRBV5-4
clone_size: -
j_call: TRBJ2-7
d_call: TRBD2
cdr3_nt: TGTGCCAGCAGCATCCTAGCGGGAGAGCTCTACGAGCAGTACTTC
cdr3_aa: CASSILAGELYEQYF

v_call: TRBV5-1
clone_size: -
j_call: TRBJ2-7
d_call: -
cdr3_nt: TGCGCCGGCAGCTTGGCAGGGTTTTCCTACGAGCAGTACTTC
cdr3_aa: CAGSLAGFSYEQYF